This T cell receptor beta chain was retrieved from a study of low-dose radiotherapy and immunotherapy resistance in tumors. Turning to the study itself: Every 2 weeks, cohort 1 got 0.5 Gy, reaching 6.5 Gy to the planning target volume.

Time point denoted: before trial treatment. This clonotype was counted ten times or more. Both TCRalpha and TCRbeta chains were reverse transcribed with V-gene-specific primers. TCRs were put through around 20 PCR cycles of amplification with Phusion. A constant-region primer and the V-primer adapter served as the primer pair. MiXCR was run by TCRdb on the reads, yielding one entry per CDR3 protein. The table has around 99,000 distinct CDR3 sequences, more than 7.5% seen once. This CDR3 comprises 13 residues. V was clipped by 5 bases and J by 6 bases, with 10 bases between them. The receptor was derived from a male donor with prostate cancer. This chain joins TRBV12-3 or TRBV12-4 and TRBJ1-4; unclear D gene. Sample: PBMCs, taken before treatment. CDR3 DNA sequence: TGTGCCAGCAGTGAGTACGAGGATGAAAAACTGTTTTTT. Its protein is CASSEYEDEKLFF.